Each of the 5 T cell receptor beta chains below was sequenced from the same sample in a study of blood T cell repertoires in COVID-19. Generated by immunoSEQ multiplex PCR, the TCRdb table keeps only in-frame clones and is missing some. This table has 250,000 or so clones, around 84% appearing once. The sample comprised PBMCs or T cells enriched from blood (not recorded which). The receptors shown here come from a woman aged 45-65 years who had recovered from COVID-19.

This clone occurred once. The chain links TRBV2 to TRBJ1-2; D is possibly TRBD1 (5 bases). Trimming shortened V by 4 bases and J by 2 bases, and 5 bases separated the two germline ends. The V gene's germline CDR1 is SNHLY and CDR2 FYNNEI. This CDR3 is built from 12 residues. The DNA for the CDR3 is TGTGCCAGCAGTGGACAGAACTATGGCTACACCTTC. Translation gives CASSGQNYGYTF. The whole variable domain, filled in from reference TRBV2 and TRBJ1-2, reads EPEVTQTPSHQVTQMGQEVILRCVPISNHLYFYWYRQILGQKVEFLVSFYNNEISEKSEIFDDQFSVERPDGSNFTLKIRSTKLEDSAMYFCASSGQNYGYTFGSGTRLTVV.

This chain links TRBV7-8 with TRBJ2-1; a possible D gene is TRBD1 (5 bases). Trimming stripped 5 bases from V and 1 base from J, with 15 bases between. The CDR3 contains 16 residues. Looked up from germline, CDR1 is SGHVS and CDR2 is FQNEAQ. The CDR3 DNA reads TGTGCCAGCAGCACTATGGGGCTCAAATCCTACAATGAGCAGTTCTTC. Protein: CASSTMGLKSYNEQFF.

The rearrangement joins TRBV21-1 to TRBJ1-2; TRBD1, the table's D call, lacks a check against the DNA. TRBV21-1 is a pseudogene locus. The CDR3 has 12 residues. The CDR3 DNA follows: TGTGCCAGCAGCAGGGGGCGGAATGGCTACACCTTC. It specifies CASSRGRNGYTF.

This clone has a handful of counts. The chain combines TRBV27 with TRBJ2-1; 9 bases are a match to TRBD1. Trimming removed 0 bases from V and 9 bases from J; junction bases left unmatched: 9. Germline CDR1 MNHEY, CDR2 SMNVEV (reference sequence). The CDR3 loop spans 16 amino acids. In nucleotides, the CDR3 is TGTGCCAGCAGTTTATCGAGCGGGACAGGGATTTCTGAGCAGTTCTTC. As protein: CASSLSSGTGISEQFF.

The CDR3 loop is CATSRGSGLATQYF. The CDR3 DNA reads as TGTGCCACCAGCAGAGGGTCGGGTTTGGCGACGCAGTACTTC. The rearrangement links TRBV15 to TRBJ2-7; D is ambiguous. The germline CDR1 and CDR2 sequences are LNHNV and YYDKDF (reference sequence). The CDR3 loop spans 14 amino acids. Between the trimmed V and J ends, which lost 1 base and 9 bases, there was a span of 16 bases.